Shown below are 16 T cell receptor beta chains from a single sample sequenced in a study of CXCR3-negative and CXCR3-positive naive CD8 T cells. Study-level findings and limits: CXCR3-positive naive cells carried more hydrophobic TRB CDR3s than CXCR3-negative ones.

TRB cDNA libraries were made by UMI-labeled 5' RACE. TCRdb reprocessed the 5' RACE reads, keeping one entry per CDR3 protein, no DNA. In total, the table holds about 150,000 distinct CDR3 sequences. No antigen is known for these receptors. The sample was naive CXCR3+ CD8+ T cells from blood. Subset meaning: CD45RO-CCR7+CD27+CD95- naive CD8+ T cells expressing CXCR3 (TNR3+). These receptors came from a human donor in good health. Some clones in this sample may be carry-over from other donors' samples.

The chain has TRBV29-1 and TRBJ2-1; TCRdb returns TRBD2, unconfirmable since there is no DNA. This CDR3 spans 20 amino acids. Germline V gene lookup returns CDR1 SQVTM and CDR2 ANQGSEA. This CDR3 reads CSVVGFGGFAGGPAYNEQFF.

The CDR3 loop is CAISESGGGSDTQYF. The V call is TRBV10-3, the J call TRBJ2-3; TCRdb's assignment of TRBD1 cannot be checked, as there is no DNA. The CDR3 has 15 residues. The germline V gene has CDR1 ENHRY and CDR2 SYGVKD.

V gene TRBV21-1 combines with J gene TRBJ1-5; TCRdb's D call, TRBD1, is unchecked because there is no DNA. TRBV21-1 is a listed pseudogene. The CDR3 spans 19 residues. The CDR3 loop is CASSKGGGPGQGFNQPQHF.

This chain links TRBV6-5 with TRBJ2-7; TCRdb proposes TRBD1, but this gene call is untestable without DNA. Germline loops: CDR1 MNHEY, CDR2 SVGAGI. The CDR3 consists of 13 residues. CDR3: CASNPQGAYEQYF.

The gene calls are TRBV4-1 and TRBJ2-1; as DNA is missing, the TRBD2 call by TCRdb cannot be tested. The CDR3 spans 16 residues. Germline CDR1 is MGHRA and CDR2 is YSYEKL. The CDR3 loop reads CASSQATSGIYNEQFF.

The V gene is TRBV12-3 or TRBV12-4, the J gene TRBJ2-5; no DNA is available, so the TRBD1 call from TCRdb remains unchecked. The CDR3 is 16 residues long. The CDR3 here is CASSLFLLGGFETQYF.

CDR3 sequence reads: CASRREGSYEQYF. The V gene is TRBV5-5, the J gene TRBJ2-7; checking the TCRdb D call of TRBD2 is not possible without DNA. Germline V gene lookup returns CDR1 SGHKS and CDR2 YYEKEE (reference sequence). The CDR3 consists of 13 residues.

The chain is built from TRBV29-1 and TRBJ2-5. This CDR3 region has 13 residues. Germline CDR1 is SQVTM and CDR2 is ANQGSEA. CDR3: CSVDLETQETQYF. Filled out from reference TRBV29-1 and TRBJ2-5, the complete variable domain reads SAVISQKPSRDICQRGTSLTIQCQVDSQVTMMFWYRQQPGQSLTLIATANQGSEATYESGFVIDKFPISRPNLTFSTLTVSNMSPEDSSIYLCSVDLETQETQYFGPGTRLLVL.

The rearrangement uses TRBV4-3 and TRBJ1-2. The V gene's germline CDR1 is LGHNA and CDR2 YSLEER. The CDR3 extends over 17 amino acids. This chain's CDR3 is CASSQPTRDGVNYGYTF.

The gene calls are TRBV19 and TRBJ1-1. Looked up from germline, CDR1 is LNHDA and CDR2 is SQIVND (reference sequence). This CDR3 contains 13 residues. CDR3 sequence: CASGPSGSTEAFF.

The chain recombines TRBV20-1 with TRBJ2-1; TCRdb gives TRBD2 as the D gene, but with no DNA this cannot be confirmed. This CDR3 spans 17 amino acids. The V gene's germline CDR1 is DFQATT and CDR2 SNEGSKA (reference sequence). The CDR3 reads CSAREPLAGVSYNEQFF.

The V call is TRBV14, the J call TRBJ1-1; with no DNA, the TCRdb D assignment of TRBD1 cannot be verified. Germline CDR1 SGHDN, CDR2 FVKESK. The CDR3 contains 13 residues. CDR3 residues: CASRGDGNTEAFF.

The chain carries TRBV5-1 and TRBJ1-1. CDR1 and CDR2 from the germline V gene are SGHRS and YFSETQ. The CDR3 loop spans 13 amino acids. CDR3 protein: CASSLVPLEVAFF.

This rearrangement joins TRBV7-9 to TRBJ2-7; TCRdb's D call of TRBD1 is untestable without DNA. CDR1 SEHNR and CDR2 FQNEAQ come from the germline V gene (reference sequence). The CDR3 runs 16 residues. This chain's CDR3 is CASSHPRDRGSYEQYF.

This rearrangement joins TRBV12-3 or TRBV12-4 to TRBJ1-1; TCRdb designates TRBD1, a call that cannot be tested without DNA. This CDR3 has 17 amino acids. CDR3 region: CASSPRTGEASPGEAFF.

The chain couples TRBV7-9 to TRBJ2-2; as DNA is missing, the TRBD2 call by TCRdb cannot be tested. From germline, CDR1 is SEHNR and CDR2 FQNEAQ (reference sequence). This CDR3 is built from 15 residues. The CDR3 protein is CASSFGLAGAGELFF.